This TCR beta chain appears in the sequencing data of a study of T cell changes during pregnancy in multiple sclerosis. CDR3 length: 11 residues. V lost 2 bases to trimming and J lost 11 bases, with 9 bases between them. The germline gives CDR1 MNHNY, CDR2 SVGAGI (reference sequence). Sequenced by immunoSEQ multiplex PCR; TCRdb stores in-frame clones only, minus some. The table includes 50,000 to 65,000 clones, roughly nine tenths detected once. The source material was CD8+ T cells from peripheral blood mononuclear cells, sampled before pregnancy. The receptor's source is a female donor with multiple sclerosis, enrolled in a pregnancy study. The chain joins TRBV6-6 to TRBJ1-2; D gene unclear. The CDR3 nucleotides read TGTGCCAGCAGTTACGGAGGGAGGTACACCTTC. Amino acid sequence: CASSYGGRYTF.